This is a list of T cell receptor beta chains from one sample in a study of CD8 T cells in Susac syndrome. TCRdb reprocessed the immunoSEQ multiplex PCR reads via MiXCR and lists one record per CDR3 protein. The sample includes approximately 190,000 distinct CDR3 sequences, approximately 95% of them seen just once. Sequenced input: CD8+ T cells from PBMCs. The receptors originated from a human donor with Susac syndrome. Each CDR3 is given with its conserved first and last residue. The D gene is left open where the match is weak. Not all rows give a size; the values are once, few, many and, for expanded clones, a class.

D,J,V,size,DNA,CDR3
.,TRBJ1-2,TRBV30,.,TGTGCCTGGAGTGTTACAGCTGGCTACACCTTC,CAWSVTAGYTF
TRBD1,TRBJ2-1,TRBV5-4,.,TGTGCCAGCAGCGAATGGGGGACAGGGAATAATGAGCAGTTCTTC,CASSEWGTGNNEQFF
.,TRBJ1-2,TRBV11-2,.,TGTGCCAGCAGCTTAGGCTATGGCTACACCTTC,CASSLGYGYTF
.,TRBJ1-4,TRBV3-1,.,TGTGCCAGCAGCCAAGATCGCCGACAGCTAGTAAATGAAAAACTGTTTTTT,CASSQDRRQLVNEKLFF
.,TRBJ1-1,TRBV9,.,TGTGCCAGCAGCGTAGATAAGCAGAGTGGGACTGAAGCTTTCTTT,CASSVDKQSGTEAFF
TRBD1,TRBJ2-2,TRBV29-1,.,TGCAGCGTTCGTGATGAAGGACAGGGTGAAACCGGGGAGCTGTTTTTT,CSVRDEGQGETGELFF
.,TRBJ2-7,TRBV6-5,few,TGTGCCAGCAGTCCGTCGGGGAACGAGCAGTACTTC,CASSPSGNEQYF
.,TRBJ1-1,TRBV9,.,TGTGCCAGCAGCGGAAAACAGGGATACACTGAAGCTTTCTTT,CASSGKQGYTEAFF
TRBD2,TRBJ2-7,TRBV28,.,TGTGCCAGCAGTCTATATTTCAGGGACTACATCTACGAGCAGTACTTC,CASSLYFRDYIYEQYF
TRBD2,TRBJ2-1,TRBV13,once,TGTGCCAGCACTATCGGAGCGGGAGAAAATGAGCAGTTCTTC,CASTIGAGENEQFF
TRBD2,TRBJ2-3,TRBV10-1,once,TGCGCCAGCAGTGCTAGCGGGATGTCGACAGATACGCAGTATTTT,CASSASGMSTDTQYF
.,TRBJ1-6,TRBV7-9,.,TGTGCCAGCAGCCAGTCGGCGAATTCACCCCTCCACTTT,CASSQSANSPLHF
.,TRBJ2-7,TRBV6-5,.,TGTGCCAGCAGACCCGGGGATGGTGAGCAGTACTTC,CASRPGDGEQYF
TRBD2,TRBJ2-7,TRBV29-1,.,TGCAGCGTTGAAAGTGCGGGAGGGATCGGCGAGCAGTACTTC,CSVESAGGIGEQYF
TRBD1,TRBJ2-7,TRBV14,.,TGTGCCAGCAGCCAATACTTCGGGACAGGGCGCGACGAGCAGTACTTC,CASSQYFGTGRDEQYF
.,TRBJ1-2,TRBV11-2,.,TGTGCCAGCAGCGAGCGAGGACATTACGAATATGGCTACACCTTC,CASSERGHYEYGYTF
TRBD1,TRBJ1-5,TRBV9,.,TGTGCCAGCAGTATATCGGGACAGGGCAATCAGCCCCAGCATTTT,CASSISGQGNQPQHF
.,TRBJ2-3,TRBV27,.,TGTGCCAGCAGCTATGGACCCGACACAGATACGCAGTATTTT,CASSYGPDTDTQYF
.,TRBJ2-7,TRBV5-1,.,TGCGCCAGCAGCGGGGGCCAGGGATACACCTACGAGCAGTACTTC,CASSGGQGYTYEQYF
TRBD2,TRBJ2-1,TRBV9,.,TGTGCCAGCAGCGTGGGGACTAGCGGGGGGCTTTACAATGAGCAGTTCTTC,CASSVGTSGGLYNEQFF
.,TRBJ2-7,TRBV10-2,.,TGCGCCAGCAGTGGGGGGGAATCGGACGAGCAGTACTTC,CASSGGESDEQYF
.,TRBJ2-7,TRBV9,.,TGTGCCAGCAGCGTCGGAGGCGGCGAGCAGTACTTC,CASSVGGGEQYF
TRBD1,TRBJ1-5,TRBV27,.,TGTGCCAGCAGTTTTTCGGGACAGGGGGCCGGGACGGAGCCCCAGCATTTT,CASSFSGQGAGTEPQHF
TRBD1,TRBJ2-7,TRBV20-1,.,TGCAGTGCTAGCGTAGGAAGGGGGCGTTCCTACGAGCAGTACTTC,CSASVGRGRSYEQYF
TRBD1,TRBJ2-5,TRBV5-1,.,TGCGCCAGCAGCCTGGGACAGAACACAGAGACCCAGTACTTC,CASSLGQNTETQYF
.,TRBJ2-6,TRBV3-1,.,TGTGCCAGCAGCCAAGGACCGTCTGGGGCCAACGTCCTGACTTTC,CASSQGPSGANVLTF